This T cell receptor beta chain was recovered during a study of T cell responses to AZD1222 COVID-19 vaccine. Per germline, CDR1 SGHVS and CDR2 FQNEAQ. Losses at the gene ends were 1 base for V and 4 bases for J; bases not matched to a gene: 3. The CDR3 totals 14 residues. TCRdb's copy holds only in-frame clones and misses some; the assay was immunoSEQ multiplex PCR. Among about 85,000 clones listed, around nine tenths were seen once. The chain employs TRBV7-8 and TRBJ1-1; 7 bases are a match to TRBD1. This specimen was peripheral blood, taken on day 0 of AZD1222 vaccination. The receptor was derived from an adult in good health. CDR3 loop: CASSLETGFTEAFF. DNA for the CDR3: TGTGCCAGCAGCTTAGAGACAGGGTTCACTGAAGCTTTCTTT.